Following are 24 T cell receptor beta chains from one sample sequenced in a study of shared clonotypes between healthy human individuals. Profiling relied on immunoSEQ multiplex PCR, and the TCRdb table lists in-frame clones only, not all of them. The sample holds 2 million to 2.5 million clones, approximately 94% seen once. Material: naive CD4+ T cells sorted from blood. Subset meaning: CD45RA+ positively selected. The receptors stem from a man between 18 and 29 years old in good health.

The rearrangement joins TRBV2 to TRBJ2-2; 7 bases fit TRBD2. There are 16 residues in the CDR3. CDR1 is SNHLY, CDR2 FYNNEI, per germline. With 1 base clipped from V and 1 base from J, the junction kept 3 bases outside the gene matches. Here the CDR3 DNA reads TGTGCCAGCAGTGAAGAGGGACTACAGAACACCGGGGAGCTGTTTTTT. Its protein is CASSEEGLQNTGELFF.

This chain connects TRBV7-2 to TRBJ2-5; D gene unclear. Trimming took 5 bases from V and 5 from J, leaving 9 bases between them. Germline CDR1 reads SGHTA; CDR2 reads FQGNSA. There are 12 residues in the CDR3. The CDR3 loop is CASSPRVETQYF. CDR3 nucleotide sequence: TGTGCCAGCAGCCCCCGAGTGGAGACCCAGTACTTC.

On this clone itself: Other DNA sequences in this sample translate to the same CDR3. This rearrangement joins TRBV5-1 to TRBJ2-3; D uncertain. The CDR3 consists of 15 residues. Germline loops: CDR1 SGHRS, CDR2 YFSETQ. The V end was cut by 0 bases, the J end by 1 base, with 9 bases between. Here the CDR3 reads CASSLGGVGTDTQYF. CDR3 sequence (DNA): TGCGCCAGCAGCTTGGGTGGGGTTGGCACAGATACGCAGTATTTT.

The V call is TRBV7-8, the J call TRBJ1-5; D is possibly TRBD1 (5 bases). V dropped 0 bases and J dropped 7 bases, with 16 bases sitting between them. Germline V gene sequence: CDR1 SGHVS, CDR2 FQNEAQ. The CDR3 totals 16 residues. The CDR3 DNA is TGTGCCAGCAGCTTAGCGGGGGTGCTCGTAGGCCAGCCCCAGCATTTT. Its protein is CASSLAGVLVGQPQHF.

In regard to this clone: A junction end diverges from the germline sequence, so it may reflect a read error. V gene TRBV6-1 combines with J gene TRBJ1-3; no clear D. Per germline, CDR1 MNHNS and CDR2 SASEGT. The CDR3 is 14 residues long. The CDR3 loop reads CASSARAEGNTTYF. CDR3 DNA sequence: TGTGCCAGCAGTGCACGGGCTGAAGGAAACACCACATATTTT.

The chain employs TRBV19 and TRBJ2-2, with 8 positions matching TRBD1. J was trimmed by 1 base and V by 3 bases; bases with no gene match: 4. The CDR3 is made up of 16 amino acids. The germline V gene has CDR1 LNHDA and CDR2 SQIVND (reference sequence). In DNA form, the CDR3 reads TGTGCCAGTAGTATTCAGGGGGCGGGGAACACCGGGGAGCTGTTTTTT. Amino acid sequence: CASSIQGAGNTGELFF.

This chain links TRBV4-1 with TRBJ1-5; D is unresolved. Between the trimmed V and J ends, which lost 2 bases and 3 bases, there was a span of 8 bases. Germline lookup yields CDR1 MGHRA and CDR2 YSYEKL. The CDR3 consists of 14 residues. Here the CDR3 reads CASSQFRSNQPQHF. The CDR3 DNA sequence: TGCGCCAGCAGCCAATTCAGGTCCAATCAGCCCCAGCATTTT.

The rearrangement uses TRBV27 and TRBJ1-1; TRBD1 is a possible D gene (6 bases). CDR3 length: 15 residues. The V end was cut by 6 bases, the J end by 1 base, with 15 bases between. Germline CDR1 MNHEY, CDR2 SMNVEV (reference sequence). In DNA form, the CDR3 reads TGTGCCAGCAGCCGATTATCGGACAGGAACACTGAAGCTTTCTTT. Residues: CASSRLSDRNTEAFF.

The CDR3: CASTPLGQLAGNEYEQYF. CDR3 DNA sequence: TGTGCCAGCACCCCCCTCGGGCAGCTAGCGGGGAATGAGTACGAGCAGTACTTC. V is TRBV7-2 and J is TRBJ2-7, with TRBD2 identical over 9 bases. Germline values: CDR1 SGHTA, CDR2 FQGNSA. The CDR3 consists of 18 residues. V dropped 7 bases and J dropped 4; count of bases not matched to a gene: 20.

The V and J genes are TRBV7-9 and TRBJ2-7, with 7 bases fitting TRBD1. V lost 4 bases to trimming and J lost 9 bases; unmatched junction nucleotides: 18. This CDR3 region has 16 residues. Germline V lookup: CDR1 SEHNR, CDR2 FQNEAQ (reference sequence). Here the CDR3 DNA reads TGTGCCAGCAGCTCCGGGTCCGGGACAGCAAGCAATGGGCAGTACTTC. Its translation is CASSSGSGTASNGQYF.

The chain employs TRBV29-1 and TRBJ2-1, with 8 bases identical to TRBD2. V shed 6 bases, J shed 8 bases, and the junction held 6 bases outside the gene matches. CDR3 length equals 12 residues. Germline CDR1 reads SQVTM; CDR2 reads ANQGSEA. CDR3 residues: CSVGLAGHEQFF. CDR3 nucleotide sequence: TGCAGCGTAGGACTAGCTGGGCATGAGCAGTTCTTC.

The chain links TRBV6-5 to TRBJ2-7; perhaps TRBD2 as D (5 bases). Germline V gene data show CDR1 as MNHEY and CDR2 as SVGAGI. Trimming took 4 bases from V and 0 from J, leaving 10 bases between them. The CDR3 loop spans 14 amino acids. For the CDR3, the DNA is TGTGCCAGCAGTTCCCGGACTCCCTCCTACGAGCAGTACTTC. Translated, it gives CASSSRTPSYEQYF.

Here the CDR3 reads CASSEAGCGRAWAQETQYF. The CDR3 region has the DNA TGCGCCAGCAGTGAGGCAGGGTGCGGGAGGGCCTGGGCCCAAGAGACCCAGTACTTC. The chain employs TRBV10-1 and TRBJ2-5; TRBD2 agrees at 9 bases. Germline V gene data show CDR1 as WNHNN and CDR2 as SYGVQD (reference sequence). CDR3 length: 19 residues. With 2 bases clipped from V and 1 base from J, the junction kept 14 bases outside the gene matches.

In regard to this clone: At one end, the junction sequence differs from germline, possibly due to a read error. This rearrangement joins TRBV30 to TRBJ1-6; 9 bases match TRBD1. This CDR3 is 11 amino acids long. Germline CDR1 reads GTSNPN; CDR2 reads SVGIG (reference sequence). The CDR3 loop is CAWMVQGAQNF. The CDR3 region has the DNA TGTGCCTGGATGGTACAGGGGGCGCAGAACTTT.

The V call is TRBV9, the J call TRBJ2-5, with 7 bases identical to TRBD1. J was trimmed by 5 bases and V by 0 bases; bases with no gene match: 10. The germline gives CDR1 SGDLS, CDR2 YYNGEE. There are 16 residues in the CDR3. The CDR3 nucleotides read TGTGCCAGCAGCGTAGCCGCAGGGGGTTCATCTGAGACCCAGTACTTC. Protein sequence: CASSVAAGGSSETQYF.

The chain links TRBV11-2 to TRBJ2-3, with TRBD1 matching over 8 bases. Germline values: CDR1 SGHAT, CDR2 FQNNGV. This CDR3 region has 15 residues. The V segment lost 3 bases and the J segment 4 bases; nucleotides outside the gene matches: 6. Written as DNA, the CDR3 is TGTGCCAGCAGCTTGTGGGGACAGGACCCAGATACGCAGTATTTT. Amino acids: CASSLWGQDPDTQYF. The entire variable domain, with the rest obtained from reference TRBV11-2 and TRBJ2-3, is as follows: EAGVAQSPRYKIIEKRQSVAFWCNPISGHATLYWYQQILGQGPKLLIQFQNNGVVDDSQLPKDRFSAERLKGVDSTLKIQPAKLEDSAVYLCASSLWGQDPDTQYFGPGTRLTVL.

A single count supports this clone. The chain couples TRBV27 to TRBJ2-7; 9 bases align to TRBD1. Germline V lookup: CDR1 MNHEY, CDR2 SMNVEV (reference sequence). The CDR3 spans 15 residues. V gave up 5 bases and J gave up 2 bases; unmatched junction bases: 7. This CDR3 reads CASSRPGTGPYEQYF. CDR3 coding DNA: TGTGCCAGCAGTCGACCCGGGACAGGGCCCTACGAGCAGTACTTC.

Details on this clone: This sample also contains other DNA sequences that code for the same CDR3. The J gene is TRBJ2-7, the V gene TRBV6-5; 11 bases are a match to TRBD1. V dropped 2 bases and J dropped 3; count of bases not matched to a gene: 3. There are 15 residues in the CDR3. Per germline, CDR1 MNHEY and CDR2 SVGAGI. CDR3 residues: CASSYRDRGIYEQYF. Written as DNA, the CDR3 is TGTGCCAGCAGTTACCGGGACAGGGGGATCTACGAGCAGTACTTC.

The gene calls are TRBV11-2 and TRBJ1-2; D unresolved. The length of the CDR3 is 16 residues. V lost 6 bases and J 0 bases, leaving 17 bases between the germline ends. CDR1 and CDR2 from the germline V gene are SGHAT and FQNNGV. The CDR3 spells CASREGRVAPNYGYTF. As DNA, the CDR3 is TGTGCCAGCAGAGAAGGGAGGGTAGCTCCTAACTATGGCTACACCTTC.

The chain recombines TRBV19 with TRBJ2-7, with 10 positions matching TRBD1. The CDR3 is 17 amino acids. Trimming removed 6 bases from V and 3 bases from J; junction bases left unmatched: 14. Germline CDR1 is LNHDA and CDR2 is SQIVND (reference sequence). The CDR3 protein is CASSATPLGTGDYEQYF. The CDR3 DNA is TGTGCCAGTAGCGCGACCCCCCTCGGGACAGGGGACTACGAGCAGTACTTC.

The rearrangement joins TRBV11-2 to TRBJ2-1; D is unclear. V was trimmed by 5 bases and J by 10 bases, leaving 12 bases between them. This CDR3 comprises 12 residues. Germline V gene lookup returns CDR1 SGHAT and CDR2 FQNNGV. CDR3 in DNA: TGTGCCAGCAGCACTCTGTTGGCAGAGCAGTTCTTC. This sequence encodes CASSTLLAEQFF.

The chain employs TRBV5-6 and TRBJ1-2; 7 bases line up with TRBD1. The CDR3 totals 18 residues. The germline V gene encodes CDR1 SGHDT and CDR2 YYEEEE. The V and J ends lost 4 bases and 6 bases, in that order; junction bases with no gene match: 21. CDR3 region: CASSGGPGTVSQFDGYTF. CDR3 sequence (DNA): TGTGCCAGCAGCGGGGGCCCTGGGACAGTTAGTCAATTTGATGGCTACACCTTC.

This clone was detected once. The chain uses TRBV11-3 and TRBJ2-2, with D perhaps assigned TRBD1 or TRBD2 (5 bases each). The germline V and J ends were trimmed by 9 bases and 5 bases, with 10 bases remaining between them. The CDR3 runs 12 residues. CDR1 and CDR2 (germline): SGHNT, YENEEA. The CDR3: CASRGRTGELFF. CDR3 sequence (DNA): TGTGCCAGTCGGGGCCGAACCGGGGAGCTGTTTTTT.

Only one count was recorded for this clone. The rearrangement joins TRBV5-4 to TRBJ2-2; 9 bases are shared with TRBD1. The CDR3 is 15 residues long. V was clipped by 4 bases and J by 5 bases; unmatched bases: 6. Germline CDR1 reads SGHNT; CDR2 reads YYREEE (reference sequence). CDR3 sequence (DNA): TGTGCCAGCAGCCATAAGGGACAGGGAACCGGGGAGCTGTTTTTT. Translated, it gives CASSHKGQGTGELFF.